This T cell receptor beta chain derives from a study of cytomegalovirus exposure and HLA in healthy donors. Turning to the study itself: Out of fewer than 500 genotyped donors, less than 85% belonged to the Caucasian-associated ancestry cluster.

The study ran its PCR with 60 Vbeta and 13 Jbeta primers. TCRdb's copy holds only in-frame clones and misses some; the assay was immunoSEQ multiplex PCR. The sample includes around 200,000 clones, about 80% of them seen just once. This CDR3 contains 13 residues. The ends lost 0 bases at V and 5 bases at J; junction bases unmatched: 0. Per the germline V gene, CDR1 is SGHVS and CDR2 is FNYEAQ. As regards this clone: Its matching antigen is unknown.

Findings of the study overall: According to an earlier analysis, most TCR beta V segments yielded productive rearrangements about 87% or about 30% of the time.

This chain links TRBV7-6 with TRBJ1-2, with 7 bases matching TRBD1. Sequencing was performed on PBMCs. This receptor was identified in a male donor in good health and CMV-seronegative. In DNA form, the CDR3 reads TGTGCCAGCAGCTTAGCGGGACAGTATGGCTACACCTTC. Its translation: CASSLAGQYGYTF. Together with reference TRBV7-6 and TRBJ1-2, the CDR3 gives the full variable domain: GAGVSQSPRYKVTKRGQDVALRCDPISGHVSLYWYRQALGQGPEFLTYFNYEAQQDKSGLPNDRFSAERPEGSISTLTIQRTEQRDSAMYRCASSLAGQYGYTFGSGTRLTVV.